The 13 T cell receptor beta chains given below trace back to one sample, sequenced in a study of blood T cell repertoires in COVID-19. The protocol was immunoSEQ multiplex PCR, while the TCRdb copy is restricted to in-frame clones and leaves out a portion. The sample shows 250,000 or so clones, roughly 84% of them seen only once. The sample consisted of peripheral blood. Receptors originate from a middle-aged woman who had recovered from COVID-19.

This clone was picked up one time. The rearrangement links TRBV5-1 to TRBJ2-3; D is perhaps TRBD2 (6 bases). The CDR3 is made up of 15 amino acids. Germline V gene sequence: CDR1 SGHRS, CDR2 YFSETQ. V was shortened by 2 bases and J by 6 bases, with 16 bases between the two germline ends. The CDR3 here is CASSFGRPGADTQYF. The CDR3, as DNA: TGCGCCAGCAGCTTCGGACGCCCGGGAGCCGATACGCAGTATTTT.

This chain uses TRBV7-9 with TRBJ2-5; the match to TRBD1 covers 8 bases. The CDR3 is made up of 15 amino acids. Losses at the gene ends were 3 bases for V and 5 bases for J; bases not matched to a gene: 8. The V gene's germline CDR1 is SEHNR and CDR2 FQNEAQ (reference sequence). The CDR3 nucleotides are TGTGCCAGCAGCTTCCGACAGGGGTTGATCGAGACCCAGTACTTC. Its protein product is CASSFRQGLIETQYF.

The chain is built from TRBV2 and TRBJ1-1; D gene uncertain. The V end was cut by 6 bases, the J end by 7 bases, with 12 bases between. Germline loops: CDR1 SNHLY, CDR2 FYNNEI. The CDR3 covers 12 residues. CDR3 in DNA: TGTGCCAGCAGGAGACTGGGTCGTGAAGCTTTCTTT. Translating it yields CASRRLGREAFF.

The chain employs TRBV18 and TRBJ1-2, with D unresolved. There are 14 residues in the CDR3. Trimming stripped 3 bases from V and 2 bases from J, with 10 bases between. Germline CDR1 reads KGHSH; CDR2 reads LQKENI. CDR3 sequence reads: CASSPLTENYGYTF. The CDR3 DNA reads as TGTGCCAGCTCACCCCTTACAGAAAACTATGGCTACACCTTC.

This chain connects TRBV28 to TRBJ2-7, with 9 positions matching TRBD2. V dropped 11 bases and J dropped 6; count of bases not matched to a gene: 11. Germline V gene lookup returns CDR1 MDHEN and CDR2 SYDVKM. The CDR3 loop spans 13 amino acids. The CDR3 bases are TGTGCCGTAGCGGGGGCCCCCCTGGTCGAGCAGTACTTC. This sequence encodes CAVAGAPLVEQYF. The entire variable domain, with the rest obtained from reference TRBV28 and TRBJ2-7, is as follows: DVKVTQSSRYLVKRTGEKVFLECVQDMDHENMFWYRQDPGLGLRLIYFSYDVKMKEKGDIPEGYSVSREKKERFSLILESASTNQTSMYLCAVAGAPLVEQYFGPGTRLTVT.

V gene TRBV13 combines with J gene TRBJ2-7; tentative D call: TRBD1 (6 bases). Trimming pared 5 bases from V and 0 bases from J, leaving 14 bases between. CDR1 is PRHDT, CDR2 FYEKMQ, per germline (reference sequence). The CDR3 has 15 residues. The CDR3 protein is CASSKPTGLSYEQYF. In DNA, the CDR3 is TGTGCCAGCAGCAAGCCAACAGGGCTCTCCTACGAGCAGTACTTC.

This clone was picked up one time. The chain carries TRBV3-1 (or the pseudogene TRBV3-2) and TRBJ1-6, with D uncertain. V was shortened by 0 bases and J by 9 bases, with 6 bases between the two germline ends. Germline CDR1 and CDR2: LGHDT and YNNKEL (reference sequence). The CDR3 is made up of 13 amino acids. The CDR3 nucleotides are TGTGCCAGCAGCCAAGATGAGGTTTCACCCCTCCACTTT. It translates to CASSQDEVSPLHF.

This clone was seen more than once but under ten times. The V gene is TRBV15, the J gene TRBJ1-1; no reliable D call. V was trimmed by 1 base and J by 1 base, leaving 10 bases between them. This CDR3 has 15 residues. Germline V gene lookup returns CDR1 LNHNV and CDR2 YYDKDF (reference sequence). The CDR3 sequence: CATSRGGFWNTEAFF. CDR3 bases: TGTGCCACCAGCAGAGGAGGGTTTTGGAACACTGAAGCTTTCTTT.

The rearrangement uses TRBV3-1 (or the pseudogene TRBV3-2) and TRBJ1-6; the match to TRBD1 covers 7 bases. This CDR3 spans 16 amino acids. CDR1 is LGHDT and CDR2 is YNNKEL in the germline V gene (reference sequence). V was clipped by 2 bases and J by 4 bases; unmatched bases: 5. CDR3 bases: TGTGCCAGCAGCCAATCCCGGGACAGATATAATTCACCCCTCCACTTT. Its translation is CASSQSRDRYNSPLHF.

V is TRBV19 and J is TRBJ1-2; perhaps TRBD1 as D (6 bases). Germline V CDR1 and CDR2: LNHDA, SQIVND (reference sequence). The V and J ends lost 3 bases and 0 bases respectively, with 20 bases between them. The CDR3 contains 18 residues. The CDR3 loop is CASSMNTFTGRTNYGYTF. CDR3 in DNA: TGTGCCAGTAGTATGAACACGTTTACAGGGAGAACTAACTATGGCTACACCTTC.

This sequence joins TRBV3-1 (or the pseudogene TRBV3-2) and TRBJ2-7; TRBD1 aligns across 10 bases. This CDR3 is built from 14 residues. The V segment lost 1 base and the J segment 10 bases; nucleotides outside the gene matches: 7. Germline-derived CDR1 and CDR2 are LGHDT and YNNKEL (reference sequence). In DNA form, the CDR3 reads TGTGCCAGCAGCCAAGCCGGGACAGGGGACCCTCAGTACTTC. Its protein is CASSQAGTGDPQYF.

The chain uses TRBV7-3 and TRBJ2-3, with 8 bases matching TRBD2. CDR1 is SGHTA, CDR2 FQGTGA, per germline. The J segment lost 0 bases and the V segment lost 1 base, leaving 3 bases of the junction unmatched. The CDR3 covers 16 residues. The CDR3 here is CASSLMGTSSTDTQYF. The CDR3 DNA reads TGTGCCAGCAGCTTAATGGGGACTAGTAGCACAGATACGCAGTATTTT.

The chain couples TRBV28 to TRBJ1-1; D gene uncertain. The germline V and J ends were trimmed by 5 bases and 0 bases, with 16 bases remaining between them. CDR3 length equals 16 residues. CDR1 and CDR2 from the germline V gene are MDHEN and SYDVKM. The CDR3 DNA follows: TGTGCCAGCAGTGCCTCAGCGGACCAAATGAACACTGAAGCTTTCTTT. Protein: CASSASADQMNTEAFF.